Each of the 30 T cell receptor beta chains below was sequenced from the same sample in a study of tumor and adjacent non-tumor tissue in lung cancer. The library came from three nested PCR rounds adapted from ARM-PCR protocols. TCRdb processed the multiplex PCR reads anew with MiXCR; each CDR3 protein has one entry. This repertoire shows under 85,000 distinct CDR3 sequences, 76% found once; its top ten account for approximately 40%. This sample's RNA came from whole unsorted tissue. More than 3 cm separated this lung sample from the edge of the tumor. Material: distant non-tumor lung tissue. All receptors derive from a man aged 65 to 79 with non-small cell lung cancer.

The chain joins TRBV14 to TRBJ2-1; 14 nucleotides agree with TRBD2. This CDR3 has 16 amino acids. Per germline, CDR1 SGHDN and CDR2 FVKESK. J lost 9 bases, V lost 7 bases, and 11 bases had no gene match. The CDR3 spells CASNRLGLAGVVEQFF. The CDR3 DNA is TGTGCCAGCAACCGCCTGGGACTAGCGGGAGTTGTTGAGCAGTTCTTC.

Details on this clonotype: The junction departs from germline at one end; a sequencing error may be responsible. J is TRBJ2-7 and V is TRBV10-3; TRBD1 agrees at 8 bases. The CDR3 is made up of 14 amino acids. CDR1 ENHRY and CDR2 SYGVKD come from the germline V gene. In nucleotides, the CDR3 is TGTGCCTACACAACCGGGACAGGCCCCTACAAGCAGTACTTC. Encoded protein: CAYTTGTGPYKQYF.

Worth noting for this clonotype: Given the absence of the conserved phenylalanine or tryptophan at the CDR3 end, a read error is likely. No DNA is shown, since the ends of the CDR3 on it are uncertain; the CDR3 is the one TCRdb lists. This chain connects TRBV11-1 to TRBJ2-1. The CDR3 adds up to 14 amino acids, both ends counted. CDR1 is SGHAT and CDR2 is FQDESV in the germline V gene (reference sequence). The CDR3 loop reads CASSLARAYNEQFL.

As regards this clonotype: No conserved phenylalanine or tryptophan ends this CDR3, so it is likely a read error. The DNA is omitted, as the CDR3 cannot be located on it reliably, and the CDR3 follows TCRdb's listing. CDR3 sequence: CASSLQGRSSGFV. This chain connects TRBV12-3 or TRBV12-4 to TRBJ1-1; the DNA was not used to check the table's D call, TRBD1. Termini included, the CDR3 measures 13 amino acids.

Points on this clonotype: One base away lies a much larger clone, so this may be a sequencing read error. J is TRBJ2-3 and V is TRBV10-3; the D is unclear. Germline lookup yields CDR1 ENHRY and CDR2 SYGVKD. This CDR3 comprises 12 residues. Trimming shortened V by 7 bases and J by 4 bases, and 9 bases separated the two germline ends. CDR3 nucleotide sequence: TGTGCCATCACTGATTCGGCAGATACGCAGTATTTT. It yields the protein CAITDSADTQYF.

This clonotype was observed a handful of times. The V and J genes are TRBV5-1 and TRBJ2-5; D possibly corresponds to TRBD2 (6 bases). Germline CDR1 reads SGHRS; CDR2 reads YFSETQ. The length of the CDR3 is 15 residues. V lost 0 bases, J lost 5 bases, and 14 bases lay in between. In DNA, the CDR3 is TGCGCCAGCAGCTTGGCCGGGGGAGAGCAGGAGACCCAGTACTTC. Translating it yields CASSLAGGEQETQYF. Full variable domain (rest looked up from reference TRBV5-1 and TRBJ2-5): KAGVTQTPRYLIKTRGQQVTLSCSPISGHRSVSWYQQTPGQGLQFLFEYFSETQRNKGNFPGRFSGRQFSNSRSEMNVSTLELGDSALYLCASSLAGGEQETQYFGPGTRLLVL.

In the case of this clonotype: An end of the junction differs from the germline gene, which may be a read error. The chain is built from TRBV6-6 and TRBJ2-7; 7 nucleotides agree with TRBD2. Germline-derived CDR1 and CDR2 are MNHNY and SVGAGI (reference sequence). The CDR3 has 14 residues. The CDR3, as DNA: TGTGCCAGCAGTTCCCAGCGGGGATGCTACGACCAGTACTTC. It codes for CASSSQRGCYDQYF.

This clonotype was recorded once. The junction does not match germline at one end; this may be a read error. The chain employs TRBV7-8 and TRBJ1-4; 10 nucleotides line up with TRBD1. The CDR3 spans 15 residues. The V gene's germline CDR1 is SGHVS and CDR2 FQNEAQ. CDR3 amino acids: CASSPRQGAGEKQFF. The CDR3 DNA is TGTGCCAGCAGCCCACGACAGGGGGCGGGTGAAAAACAGTTTTTT. Full variable domain (missing parts from reference TRBV7-8 and TRBJ1-4): GAGVSQSPRYKVAKRGQDVALRCDPISGHVSLFWYQQALGQGPEFLTYFQNEAQLDKSGLPSDRFFAERPEGSVSTLKIQRTQQEDSAVYLCASSPRQGAGEKQFFGSGTQLSVL.

With regard to this clonotype: This could be a read error, since a much larger clone is one nucleotide away. The chain links TRBV28 to TRBJ2-5; 7 nucleotides match TRBD2. The V and J ends lost 5 bases and 5 bases, in that order; junction bases with no gene match: 8. CDR1 and CDR2 (germline): MDHEN, SYDVKM. The CDR3 runs 14 residues. Written as DNA, the CDR3 is TGTGCCAGCAGTAATCAAGGGAGGGTTGAGACCCAGTACTTC. This sequence encodes CASSNQGRVETQYF.

As concerns this clonotype: A much larger clonotype is one base distant, so this may be a read error. No conserved phenylalanine or tryptophan is present at the end of the CDR3, so a read error is the likely explanation. V gene TRBV6-2 or TRBV6-3 combines with J gene TRBJ2-1, with TRBD2 identical over 10 bases. After removal of 7 bases from V and 8 bases from J, the junction contained 5 bases not matched to a gene. Per the germline V gene, CDR1 is MNHEY and CDR2 is SVGEGT. This CDR3 spans 13 amino acids. This chain's CDR3 is CASKGSGRDEQFS. DNA for the CDR3: TGTGCCAGCAAGGGAAGCGGGAGGGATGAGCAGTTCTCC.

This clonotype was detected a few times. A much larger clone differs from this one at a single base, so this may be a read error. Likely a read error: the CDR3 ends without its conserved phenylalanine or tryptophan. The chain joins TRBV6-5 to TRBJ1-1, with a weak D call TRBD1 (5 bases). V was pared by 6 bases and J by 1 base, with 15 bases between. Germline V gene sequence: CDR1 MNHEY, CDR2 SVGAGI. The CDR3 spans 15 residues. CDR3 loop: CASSSSGGANTEAFL. In DNA, the CDR3 is TGTGCCAGCAGCTCTTCGGGGGGAGCGAACACTGAAGCTTTCCTT.

V and J are TRBV28 and TRBJ2-5; 12 nucleotides agree with TRBD2. Trimming at V came to 6 bases and at J to 10 bases, leaving 12 bases not matched to a gene. Germline loops: CDR1 MDHEN, CDR2 SYDVKM. This CDR3 is built from 15 residues. Here the CDR3 reads CASRIPGTSGCLQYF. The CDR3 coding sequence is TGTGCCAGCAGAATTCCCGGGACTAGCGGGTGTCTCCAGTACTTC.

As to this clonotype: At one end the junction does not follow the germline gene, possibly because of a read error. The chain combines TRBV6-5 with TRBJ1-6; D perhaps matches TRBD1 (5 bases). Germline CDR1 MNHEY, CDR2 SVGAGI. The CDR3 totals 14 residues. The CDR3: CANSRTSRVSPLHF. In nucleotides, the CDR3 is TGTGCCAACAGTCGGACATCGAGGGTTTCACCCCTCCACTTT.

This clonotype was seen a handful of times. This clone may be a read error of a much larger clone one base away. The chain joins TRBV4-1 to TRBJ1-1; tentative D call: TRBD1 (6 bases). This CDR3 comprises 14 residues. Between the trimmed V and J ends, which lost 3 bases and 7 bases, there was a span of 15 bases. Germline V CDR1 and CDR2: MGHRA, YSYEKL. The CDR3 DNA is TGCGCCAGCAGCCAGGAGGGACAATCCAATGAAGCTTTCTTT. This codes for CASSQEGQSNEAFF.

In regard to this clonotype: This is likely a read error, given that the CDR3 carries no conserved phenylalanine or tryptophan at its end. This sequence joins TRBV10-2 and TRBJ2-1; the D gene is possibly TRBD2 (6 bases). Between the trimmed V and J ends, which lost 9 bases and 8 bases, there was a span of 23 bases. This CDR3 is built from 15 residues. Per germline, CDR1 WSHSY and CDR2 SAAADI. The CDR3 reads CASRSPGLSSHEQFI. DNA for the CDR3: TGCGCCAGTAGGTCCCCGGGACTCTCTTCTCATGAGCAGTTCATC.

About this clonotype itself: One end of the junction does not line up with germline, which may come from a read error. V is TRBV11-3 and J is TRBJ2-2; no clear D. The CDR3 spans 15 residues. CDR1 and CDR2 from the germline V gene are SGHNT and YENEEA. CDR3 DNA: TGTGCCAGCAGCTTAAATCCGGCAATCACCGAGGAGCTGTTCTTT. It translates to CASSLNPAITEELFF.

Turning to this clonotype: One junction end disagrees with the germline gene, perhaps due to a read error. The chain links TRBV29-1 to TRBJ1-2, with D possibly TRBD1 on 5 matching bases. CDR1 is SQVTM and CDR2 is ANQGSEA in the germline V gene. The CDR3 runs 13 residues. The chain's CDR3 is CGVEDSPNYDYTF. DNA of the CDR3: TGCGGCGTTGAAGACAGCCCTAACTATGACTACACCTTC.

The CDR3 DNA is TGCAGTGCTAGGGAACCTCTATCGGCTGGCTACACCTTC. The encoded protein is CSAREPLSAGYTF. The chain uses TRBV20-1 and TRBJ1-2, with D unclear. This CDR3 contains 13 residues. Germline CDR1 is DFQATT and CDR2 is SNEGSKA (reference sequence). V lost 3 bases and J 7 bases, leaving 15 bases between the germline ends.

The genes are TRBV12-3 or TRBV12-4 and TRBJ2-1; 8 bases are a match to TRBD1. CDR3 length: 15 amino acids. V gave up 10 bases and J gave up 7 bases; unmatched junction bases: 15. CDR3: CAIDRDRTSLNEQFF. CDR3 in DNA: TGTGCCATCGACCGGGACAGGACATCTCTTAATGAGCAGTTCTTC.

This clonotype was counted once. An end of the junction differs from the germline gene, which may be a read error. The chain couples TRBV11-2 to TRBJ2-4; 7 nucleotides match TRBD1. Per the germline V gene, CDR1 is SGHAT and CDR2 is FQNNGV. This CDR3 comprises 16 residues. The chain's CDR3 is CASSPRGREAKNIHYF. DNA of the CDR3: TGTGCCAGCAGCCCGAGGGGGCGCGAAGCCAAAAACATTCATTACTTC.

Notes on this clonotype: A much larger clone lies a single base off, so this may be a read error. The genes are TRBV12-3 or TRBV12-4 and TRBJ2-5; D is undetermined. Trimming shortened V by 6 bases and J by 2 bases, and 7 bases separated the two germline ends. The CDR3 is made up of 12 amino acids. The CDR3 nucleotides are TGTGCCAGCAGACTGGGGCAAGAGACCCAGTACTTC. Protein product: CASRLGQETQYF.

This chain connects TRBV12-3 or TRBV12-4 to TRBJ1-5; D is ambiguous. The V and J ends lost 5 bases and 10 bases respectively, with 18 bases between them. The CDR3 has 14 residues. CDR3 in DNA: TGTGCCAGCAGTCTCCGGGCTACCAAACAACCCCAGCATTTT. It encodes CASSLRATKQPQHF.

This clonotype turned up a few times. Sequence at one end of the junction differs from germline and may be a read error. V and J are TRBV6-1 and TRBJ1-3, with unresolved D. Germline V gives CDR1 MNHNS, CDR2 SASEGT. The CDR3 contains 15 residues. CDR3 region: CAISEVESSGNIIYF. The CDR3 bases are TGTGCCATCAGTGAAGTTGAGAGTTCTGGAAACATCATATATTTT.

In nucleotides, the CDR3 is TGTGCCAGCAGATCCAAAGGGACTAGCTTGTACAATGAGCAGTTCTTC. Protein: CASRSKGTSLYNEQFF. The V gene is TRBV7-8, the J gene TRBJ2-1, with TRBD2 matching over 9 bases. Germline-derived CDR1 and CDR2 are SGHVS and FQNEAQ. This CDR3 region has 16 residues. The ends lost 6 bases at V and 4 bases at J; junction bases unmatched: 10.

With respect to this clonotype: Sequence at one end of the junction differs from germline and may be a read error. The V call is TRBV7-9, the J call TRBJ2-5; D is uncertain. Germline lookup yields CDR1 SEHNR and CDR2 FQNEAQ (reference sequence). The CDR3 spans 13 residues. The CDR3 nucleotides read TGTGCCGGCAGCCTCCCCATCGGGGAGACCCAGTACTTC. Residues: CAGSLPIGETQYF.

Points on this clonotype: One end of the junction does not line up with germline, which may come from a read error. The J gene is TRBJ2-5, the V gene TRBV29-1; D tentatively reads TRBD1 or TRBD2 (5 bases each). Germline V gene lookup returns CDR1 SQVTM and CDR2 ANQGSEA. CDR3 size: 13 residues. CDR3 residues: CSLEMGVEETQYF. The CDR3 DNA sequence: TGCAGCTTGGAAATGGGGGTGGAAGAGACCCAGTATTTC.

Regarding this clonotype: The junction and the germline gene differ at one end; a read error may be behind it. V usage is TRBV4-1 and J usage is TRBJ2-2; D is perhaps TRBD2 (6 bases). Germline V gene sequence: CDR1 MGHRA, CDR2 YSYEKL. There are 19 residues in the CDR3. In nucleotides, the CDR3 is TGCGCCAGCAGCCAAGTTTCATTTTGGGCGGGATCACTAACCGGGGAGCTGTTATTT. Translating gives CASSQVSFWAGSLTGELLF.

This clonotype was picked up a small number of times. A much larger clone sits a single nucleotide away, making a read error possible. The J gene is TRBJ2-7, the V gene TRBV20-1; D not resolved. Germline V gene data show CDR1 as DFQATT and CDR2 as SNEGSKA (reference sequence). V lost 2 bases, J lost 7 bases, and 9 bases lay in between. This CDR3 comprises 11 residues. CDR3 loop: CSARTVGEQYF. CDR3 DNA: TGCAGTGCTAGAACTGTAGGGGAGCAGTACTTC.

This clonotype was observed a handful of times. A much larger clone is a single base away; this may be a read error. The V call is TRBV6-5, the J call TRBJ2-7; a possible D gene is TRBD2 (5 bases). CDR3 length: 16 amino acids. CDR1 is MNHEY and CDR2 is SVGAGI in the germline V gene. DNA of the CDR3: TGTACCAGCAGTCGCAGCGGAAAGGCTGCGTCCTACGAGCAGTACTTC. This translates into CTSSRSGKAASYEQYF.

Turning to this clonotype: The junction does not match germline at one end; this may be a read error. V gene TRBV12-3 or TRBV12-4 combines with J gene TRBJ1-2; tentatively, D is TRBD1 (5 bases). The CDR3 consists of 14 residues. CDR3 nucleotide sequence: TGTGCTAGCAGCCAGTGGGGCACATACTATGCCTACACCTTC. Residues: CASSQWGTYYAYTF.